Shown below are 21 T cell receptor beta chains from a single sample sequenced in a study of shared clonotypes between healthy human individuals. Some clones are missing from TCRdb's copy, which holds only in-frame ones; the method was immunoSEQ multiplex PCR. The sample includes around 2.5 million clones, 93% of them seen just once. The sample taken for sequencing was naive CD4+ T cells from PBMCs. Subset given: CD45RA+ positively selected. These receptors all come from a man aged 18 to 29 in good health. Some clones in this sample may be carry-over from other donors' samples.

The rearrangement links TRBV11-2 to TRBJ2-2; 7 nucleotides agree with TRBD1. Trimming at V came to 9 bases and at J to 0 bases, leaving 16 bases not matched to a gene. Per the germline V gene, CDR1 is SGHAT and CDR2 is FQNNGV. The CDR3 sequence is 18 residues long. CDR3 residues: CARITGTETSANTGELFF. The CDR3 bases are TGTGCCAGGATTACTGGGACAGAGACCTCCGCGAACACCGGGGAGCTGTTTTTT.

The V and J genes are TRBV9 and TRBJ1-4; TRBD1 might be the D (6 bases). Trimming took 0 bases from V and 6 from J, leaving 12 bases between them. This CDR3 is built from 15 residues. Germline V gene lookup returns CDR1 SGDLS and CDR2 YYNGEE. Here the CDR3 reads CASSVAGDTYEKLFF. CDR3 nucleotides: TGTGCCAGCAGCGTAGCGGGGGACACATATGAAAAACTGTTTTTT.

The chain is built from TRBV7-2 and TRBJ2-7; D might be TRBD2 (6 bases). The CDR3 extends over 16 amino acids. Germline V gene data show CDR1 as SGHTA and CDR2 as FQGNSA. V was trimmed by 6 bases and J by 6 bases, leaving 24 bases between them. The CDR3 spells CASRTAGAGGAGEQYF. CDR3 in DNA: TGTGCCAGCAGGACGGCCGGAGCGGGTGGGGCGGGCGAGCAGTACTTC.

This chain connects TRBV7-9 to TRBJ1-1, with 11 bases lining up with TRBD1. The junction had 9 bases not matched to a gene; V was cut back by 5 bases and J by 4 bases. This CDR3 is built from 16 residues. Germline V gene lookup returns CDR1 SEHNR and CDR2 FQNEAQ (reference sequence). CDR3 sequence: CASSDGQGAGGTEAFF. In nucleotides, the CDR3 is TGTGCCAGCAGCGACGGACAGGGGGCGGGAGGCACTGAAGCTTTCTTT.

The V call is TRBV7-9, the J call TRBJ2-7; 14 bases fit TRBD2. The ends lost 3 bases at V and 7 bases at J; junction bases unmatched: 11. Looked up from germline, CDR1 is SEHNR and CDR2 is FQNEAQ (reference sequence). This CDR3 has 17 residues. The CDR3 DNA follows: TGTGCCAGCAGCTTTCCCGCGGGACTAGCGGGAGCTTGGGAGCAGTACTTC. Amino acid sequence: CASSFPAGLAGAWEQYF.

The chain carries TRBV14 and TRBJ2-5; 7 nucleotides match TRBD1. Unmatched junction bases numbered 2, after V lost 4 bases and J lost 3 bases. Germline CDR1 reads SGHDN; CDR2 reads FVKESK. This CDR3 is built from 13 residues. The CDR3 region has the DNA TGTGCCAGCAGCCTTGGGACAGAAGAGACCCAGTACTTC. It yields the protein CASSLGTEETQYF.

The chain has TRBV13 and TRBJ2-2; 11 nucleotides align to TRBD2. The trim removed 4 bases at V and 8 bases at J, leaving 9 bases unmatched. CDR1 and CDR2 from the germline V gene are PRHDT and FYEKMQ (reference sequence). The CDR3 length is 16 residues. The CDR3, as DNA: TGTGCCAGCAGCTACGGACTAGCGGGCCTGTCTGGGGAGCTGTTTTTT. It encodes CASSYGLAGLSGELFF.

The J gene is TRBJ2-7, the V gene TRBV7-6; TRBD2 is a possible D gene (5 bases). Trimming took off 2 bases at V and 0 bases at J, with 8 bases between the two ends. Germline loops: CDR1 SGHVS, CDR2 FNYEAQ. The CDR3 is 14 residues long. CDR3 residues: CASSLSGNSYEQYF. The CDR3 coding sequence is TGTGCCAGCAGCTTATCGGGGAACTCCTACGAGCAGTACTTC.

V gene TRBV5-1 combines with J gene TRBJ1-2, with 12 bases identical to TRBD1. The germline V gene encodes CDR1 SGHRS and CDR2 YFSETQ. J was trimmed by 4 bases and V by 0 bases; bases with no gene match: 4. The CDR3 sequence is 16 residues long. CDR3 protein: CASSLAGTGGPYGYTF. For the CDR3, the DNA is TGCGCCAGCAGCTTGGCCGGGACAGGGGGCCCCTATGGCTACACCTTC.

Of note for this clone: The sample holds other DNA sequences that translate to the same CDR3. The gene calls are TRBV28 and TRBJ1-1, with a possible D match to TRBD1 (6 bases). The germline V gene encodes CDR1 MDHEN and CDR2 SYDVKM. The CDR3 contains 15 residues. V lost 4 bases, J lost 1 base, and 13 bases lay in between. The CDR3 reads CASSSSGTSNTEAFF. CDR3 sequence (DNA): TGTGCCAGCAGTTCCTCCGGGACATCGAACACTGAAGCTTTCTTT.

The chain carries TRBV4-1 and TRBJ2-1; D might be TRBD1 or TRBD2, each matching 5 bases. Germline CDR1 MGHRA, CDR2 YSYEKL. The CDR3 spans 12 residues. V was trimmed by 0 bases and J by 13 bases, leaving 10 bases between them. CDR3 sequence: CASSQEGPRQFF. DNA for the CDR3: TGCGCCAGCAGCCAAGAGGGACCCCGACAGTTCTTC.

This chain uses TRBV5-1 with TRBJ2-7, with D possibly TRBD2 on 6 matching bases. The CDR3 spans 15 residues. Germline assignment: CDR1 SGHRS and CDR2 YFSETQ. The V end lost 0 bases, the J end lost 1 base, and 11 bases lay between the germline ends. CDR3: CASSLAVGGSYEQYF. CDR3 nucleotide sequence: TGCGCCAGCAGCTTGGCCGTGGGGGGATCCTACGAGCAGTACTTC.

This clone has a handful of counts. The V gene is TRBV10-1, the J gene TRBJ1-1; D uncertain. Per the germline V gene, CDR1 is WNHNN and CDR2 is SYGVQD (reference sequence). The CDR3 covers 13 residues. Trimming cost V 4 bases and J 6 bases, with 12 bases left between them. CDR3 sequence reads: CASSANTAAEAFF. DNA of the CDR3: TGCGCCAGCAGTGCAAATACGGCGGCTGAAGCTTTCTTT.

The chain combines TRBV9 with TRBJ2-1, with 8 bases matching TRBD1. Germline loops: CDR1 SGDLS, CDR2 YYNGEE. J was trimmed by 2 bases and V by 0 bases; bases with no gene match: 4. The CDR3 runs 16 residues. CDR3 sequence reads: CASSVGPTGAYNEQFF. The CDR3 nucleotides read TGTGCCAGCAGCGTAGGACCGACAGGGGCCTACAATGAGCAGTTCTTC.

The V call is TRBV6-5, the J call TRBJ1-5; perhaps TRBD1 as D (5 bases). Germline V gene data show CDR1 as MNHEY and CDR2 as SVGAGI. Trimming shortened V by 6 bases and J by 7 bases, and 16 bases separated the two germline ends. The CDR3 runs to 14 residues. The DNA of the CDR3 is TGTGCCAGCAGAGAGGGGTTGGCTGGACAGCCCCAGCATTTT. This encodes CASREGLAGQPQHF.

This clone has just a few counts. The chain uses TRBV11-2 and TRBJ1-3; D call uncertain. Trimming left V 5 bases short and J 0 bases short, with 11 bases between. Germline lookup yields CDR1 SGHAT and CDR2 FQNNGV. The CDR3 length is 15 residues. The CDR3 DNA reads TGTGCCAGCAGCCCGCGACGGTTCTCTGGAAACACCATATATTTT. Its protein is CASSPRRFSGNTIYF.

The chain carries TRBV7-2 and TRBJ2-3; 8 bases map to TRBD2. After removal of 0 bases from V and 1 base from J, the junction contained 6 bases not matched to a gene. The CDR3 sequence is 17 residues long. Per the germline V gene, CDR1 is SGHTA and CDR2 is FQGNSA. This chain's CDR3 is CASSLAGSGSGTDTQYF. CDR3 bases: TGTGCCAGCAGCTTAGCGGGGAGCGGGAGCGGCACAGATACGCAGTATTTT.

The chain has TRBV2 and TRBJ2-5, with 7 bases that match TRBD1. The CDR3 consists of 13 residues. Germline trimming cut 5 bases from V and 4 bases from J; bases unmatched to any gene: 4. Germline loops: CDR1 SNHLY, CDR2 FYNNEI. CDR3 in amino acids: CASSKTGLETQYF. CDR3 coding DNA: TGTGCCAGCAGTAAGACAGGGCTAGAGACCCAGTACTTC.

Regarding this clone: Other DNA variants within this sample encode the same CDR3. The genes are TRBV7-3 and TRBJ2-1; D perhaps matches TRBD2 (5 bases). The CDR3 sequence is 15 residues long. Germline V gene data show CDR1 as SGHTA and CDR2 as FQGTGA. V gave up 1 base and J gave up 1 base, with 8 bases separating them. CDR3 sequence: CASSLRGSSYNEQFF. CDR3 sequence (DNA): TGTGCCAGCAGCTTAAGAGGGAGTTCCTACAATGAGCAGTTCTTC.

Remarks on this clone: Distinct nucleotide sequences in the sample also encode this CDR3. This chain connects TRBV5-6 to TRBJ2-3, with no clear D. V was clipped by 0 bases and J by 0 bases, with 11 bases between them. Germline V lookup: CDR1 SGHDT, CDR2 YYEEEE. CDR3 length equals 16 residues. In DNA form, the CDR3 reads TGTGCCAGCAGCTTGGTAGGGCGGACCAGCACAGATACGCAGTATTTT. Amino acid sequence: CASSLVGRTSTDTQYF.

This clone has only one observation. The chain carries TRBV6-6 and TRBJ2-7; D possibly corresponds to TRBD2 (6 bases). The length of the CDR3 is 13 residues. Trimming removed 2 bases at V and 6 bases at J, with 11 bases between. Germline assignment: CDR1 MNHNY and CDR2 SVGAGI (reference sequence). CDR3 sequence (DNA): TGTGCCAGCAGTTACGGGGGGTTGGGCGAGCAGTACTTC. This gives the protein CASSYGGLGEQYF.